Reported below is one T cell receptor (beta chain). Its antigen remains undetermined. Base-call qualities are not available, and no considerably larger clone is one nucleotide away. The germline V gene gives CDR1 as SGHVS and CDR2 as FQNEAQ. The CDR3, from cysteine to phenylalanine, totals 14 residues. Of all the DNA, just the CDR3 is kept, 42 bases in frame from base 1. Cut back by 0 bases and 5 bases, the V and J ends lie 10 bases apart. Patients with autoimmune disease history or receiving systemic immunosuppression were excluded from the trial. Peripheral blood for TCR sequencing was collected from all dose cohorts at baseline, on cycle 4 day 1, and on cycle 7 day 1. Samples came from an open-label, multicenter, first-in-human phase I dose-escalation trial of ivuxolimab. Adults with locally advanced or metastatic melanoma, renal cell, hepatocellular, or head and neck squamous cell carcinoma were enrolled in the trial. CD4+ and CD8+ T cells were sorted separately from peripheral blood before TCR sequencing.

This entry belongs to a study of OX40 agonist ivuxolimab in advanced cancers. Background for the entire study: Ivuxolimab was a fully human IgG2 agonistic monoclonal antibody targeting the costimulatory receptor OX40 (CD134). Intravenous ivuxolimab was administered to patients every 2 weeks at six dose levels: 0.01, 0.1, 0.3, 1.5, 3 and 10 mg/kg. Among the approximately 50 dose-escalation patients, about 19 had hepatocellular carcinoma, about 15 melanoma, 9 renal cell carcinoma and 9 head and neck cancer. In the dose-escalation cohort, roughly 80% of patients were male, and the mean age was roughly 60 years, with a range of about 23 to 85. Patients were allowed to have had prior anti-PD-1, anti-PD-L1 or anti-CTLA-4 therapy, and around two fifths of the dose-escalation patients had been treated with checkpoint inhibitors. Partial responses occurred in three dose-escalation patients: two with cutaneous melanoma and one with hepatocellular carcinoma. The purpose of peripheral TCRbeta sequencing was to test whether ivuxolimab changed TCR sequence diversity and led to clonal T-cell expansion. The paper reports the monotherapy dose-escalation portion (N of about 54 patients) of the phase I ivuxolimab trial. Overall study outcomes, separate from this receptor: In the 0.1-3.0 mg/kg groups, partial responders had among the lowest normalized peripheral clonal expansion, particularly in CD8+ T cells. The antigen specificity of the clonally expanded peripheral T cells was not determined. After ivuxolimab, more expanded clones were found on average in CD8+ T cells than in CD4+ T cells. Low levels of normalized T-cell clonal expansion were also seen in some patients who did not respond. At doses of 0.1 to 3.0 mg/kg, clonal expansion of both CD4+ and CD8+ blood T cells was observed from baseline to week 6.

For sequencing of the TCRbeta CDR3 region, genomic DNA was extracted from the sorted cells. The immunoSEQ Assay was used for sequencing of TCRbeta CDR3 regions. TCRdb stores this immuneACCESS table with in-frame sequences only. Part of the clones is absent; in the studies checked, under half of the shortfall reflects unresolved V genes, and no reason is known for the rest. Across this sample there are 100,000 or so clones, with about nine tenths seen only once. Of the sample, around 0.31% falls within the top ten clones. Recombination connected TRBV7-8 to TRBJ1-1, with an unclear D gene assignment. The source was CD4+ or CD8+ T cells sorted from blood, collected in a trial of the OX40 agonist ivuxolimab. This sequence originates from an adult with an advanced solid tumor such as melanoma, head and neck, liver or kidney cancer. The CDR3 corresponds to CASSLAQQRTEAFF. The DNA sequence is given as TGTGCCAGCAGCTTAGCGCAACAGAGGACTGAAGCTTTCTTT.